Sequencing of this T cell receptor beta chain was carried out in a study of blood T cell repertoires in COVID-19. Trimming took 5 bases from V and 5 from J; bases not matched to a gene: 12. CDR3 length equals 16 residues. Germline CDR1 is SGHRS and CDR2 is YFSETQ. The assay was immunoSEQ multiplex PCR, and TCRdb's table has in-frame clones only and misses some. The repertoire includes 300,000 to 450,000 clones, more than 80% of them detected once, and approximately 1% sits in the top ten. Individuals aged about 18 to 100 years were recruited from 24 US areas. The J gene is TRBJ2-2, the V gene TRBV5-1; 7 bases match TRBD1. The sequenced sample was PBMCs or T cells enriched from blood (not recorded which). This TCR derives from a man in his late teens or twenties who had recovered from COVID-19. For the CDR3, the DNA is TGCGCCAGCAGAGCAGCTTACAGGGGACGAACCGGGGAGCTGTTTTTT. Its protein is CASRAAYRGRTGELFF.